This T cell receptor beta chain derives from a study of cytomegalovirus exposure and HLA in healthy donors. Whole-study results and caveats: The study recorded 160 or so TCR beta chains that were cytomegalovirus-associated.

There are 15 residues in the CDR3. The germline V and J ends were trimmed by 3 bases and 6 bases, with 17 bases remaining between them. Germline V gene sequence: CDR1 SEHNR, CDR2 FQNEAQ (reference sequence). Both 60 Vbeta primers and 13 Jbeta primers went into the PCR. Measured with immunoSEQ multiplex PCR; TCRdb has only the in-frame clones, and not every one. The table has around 140,000 clones, 82% seen once. With respect to this clone: Its antigen is unknown.

This TCR was recovered from a male donor in good health and CMV-seronegative. Sample: PBMCs. This chain joins TRBV7-9 and TRBJ1-2; tentative D call: TRBD1 (5 bases). The DNA for the CDR3 is TGTGCCAGCAGCTTGCGGGGGGTAAATCCCCATGGCTACACCTTC. It is translated as CASSLRGVNPHGYTF.